These T cell receptor beta chains were read from a single sample in a study of graft-versus-host responses after intestinal transplantation. Assay: immunoSEQ multiplex PCR; the TCRdb copy retains only in-frame clones and omits some. The sample includes 80,000 to 100,000 clones, less than 95% seen only once; the top ten take around 0.07%. No antigen is known for these receptors. This specimen was unstimulated CD8+ T cells sorted from spleen or lymph node cells, taken before transplant. These receptors all come from a human donor who was the organ donor for an intestinal transplant. The CDR3 runs from the conserved cysteine through the conserved F or W. The D gene is left open where the match is weak. Rows give clone size only sometimes, using once, few, many, or a class for an expanded clone.

v_call,clone_size,j_call,d_call,cdr3_aa,cdr3_nt
TRBV13,-,TRBJ2-1,TRBD2,CASSLRGGYNEQFF,TGTGCCAGCAGCTTACGCGGGGGATACAATGAGCAGTTCTTC
TRBV5-1,-,TRBJ2-1,-,CASSSDAIIGQILYNEQFF,TGCGCCAGCAGCTCGGATGCTATCATTGGACAGATATTATACAATGAGCAGTTCTTC
TRBV11-3,-,TRBJ1-3,-,CASSLTRHHLSGNTIYF,TGTGCCAGCAGCTTAACCCGACACCACCTCTCTGGAAACACCATATATTTT
TRBV5-4,-,TRBJ2-7,-,CASSFLGYEQYF,TGTGCCAGCAGCTTTCTCGGGTACGAGCAGTACTTC
TRBV5-1,few,TRBJ1-5,-,CASSPGSNQPQHF,TGCGCCAGCAGCCCCGGTTCCAATCAGCCCCAGCATTTT
TRBV6-1,-,TRBJ1-1,-,CASSERGMDTEAFF,TGTGCCAGCAGTGAACGGGGGATGGACACTGAAGCTTTCTTT
TRBV10-3,-,TRBJ1-1,-,CAISESRSWIREHTEAFF,TGTGCCATCAGTGAGTCGAGGTCCTGGATTCGAGAGCACACTGAAGCTTTCTTT
TRBV7-2,-,TRBJ2-7,TRBD2,CASSLFAGAEQYF,TGTGCCAGCAGCTTATTTGCGGGAGCCGAGCAGTACTTC
TRBV15,-,TRBJ2-7,TRBD1,CATSRNMGDREHEQYF,TGTGCCACCAGCAGAAATATGGGGGACAGGGAACACGAGCAGTACTTC
TRBV28,-,TRBJ2-7,-,CASSPLIGQSYEQYF,TGTGCCAGCAGTCCCCTAATCGGACAGTCCTACGAGCAGTACTTC
TRBV29-1,-,TRBJ1-1,TRBD1,CSVEDLQGEYTEAFF,TGCAGCGTTGAGGACCTCCAGGGGGAATACACTGAAGCTTTCTTT
TRBV6-5,-,TRBJ2-1,TRBD1,CASTQTGGTLNEQFF,TGTGCCAGCACTCAAACAGGGGGCACTTTGAATGAGCAGTTCTTC
TRBV9,-,TRBJ2-1,TRBD1,CASSGRTGHEQFF,TGTGCCAGCAGCGGACGGACAGGCCATGAGCAGTTCTTC
TRBV11-2,-,TRBJ2-7,-,CASSFLLYEQYF,TGTGCCAGCAGCTTCCTCCTTTACGAGCAGTACTTC
TRBV5-1,once,TRBJ2-7,-,CASSLWPGAPYEQYF,TGCGCCAGCAGCTTGTGGCCAGGGGCACCCTACGAGCAGTACTTC
TRBV5-1,-,TRBJ1-4,TRBD1,CASSGGQGVVEKLFF,TGCGCCAGCAGCGGTGGACAGGGAGTGGTCGAAAAACTGTTTTTT
TRBV7-9,-,TRBJ1-3,-,CASSLWSDRNTIYF,TGTGCCAGCAGCTTGTGGTCAGATAGAAACACCATATATTTT
TRBV30,-,TRBJ1-4,-,CAWDLGGDIFF,TGTGCCTGGGACCTCGGGGGGGACATCTTTTTT
TRBV11-2,-,TRBJ2-1,TRBD2,CASTTPGLAGKSSYNEQFF,TGTGCCAGCACAACACCGGGACTAGCGGGGAAGAGCTCCTACAATGAGCAGTTCTTC
TRBV11-2,-,TRBJ2-1,-,CASSISLLDEQFF,TGTGCCAGCAGCATTTCCCTACTTGATGAGCAGTTCTTC
TRBV7-6,-,TRBJ2-5,TRBD1,CASSLGVQGAQETQYF,TGTGCCAGCAGCTTAGGTGTCCAGGGGGCACAAGAGACCCAGTACTTC
TRBV9,-,TRBJ2-1,-,CASSVAIASSYNEQFF,TGTGCCAGCAGCGTAGCCATAGCAAGCTCCTACAATGAGCAGTTCTTC
TRBV9,once,TRBJ1-2,-,CASSPSLSGYGYTF,TGTGCCAGCAGCCCGTCCCTGTCGGGGTATGGCTACACCTTC
TRBV28,-,TRBJ2-3,TRBD2,CASSLVLAGVEDTQYF,TGTGCCAGCAGTTTGGTACTAGCGGGAGTAGAAGATACGCAGTATTTT
TRBV4-1,-,TRBJ2-5,-,CASSRSGGDQETQYF,TGCGCCAGCAGCCGGTCAGGAGGGGACCAAGAGACCCAGTACTTC
TRBV7-2,-,TRBJ2-5,TRBD2,CASSLGLVETQYF,TGTGCCAGCAGCTTGGGACTAGTGGAGACCCAGTACTTC
TRBV2,-,TRBJ2-1,TRBD2,CASRDSNGLAALNEQFF,TGTGCCAGCCGAGATTCTAATGGACTAGCGGCCTTGAATGAGCAGTTCTTC
TRBV13,once,TRBJ1-2,TRBD1,CASSLDGTGSPYGYTF,TGTGCCAGTAGCTTAGATGGGACAGGGTCGCCGTATGGCTACACCTTC
TRBV9,-,TRBJ2-3,TRBD2,CASSVELAGGDPDTQYF,TGTGCCAGCAGCGTAGAGCTAGCGGGAGGGGATCCAGATACGCAGTATTTT
TRBV28,-,TRBJ1-5,-,CASSLEQGSNQPQHF,TGTGCCAGCAGTTTAGAGCAGGGAAGCAATCAGCCCCAGCATTTT
TRBV7-3,-,TRBJ2-3,-,CASSSQNTDTQYF,TGTGCCAGCAGCTCCCAAAACACAGATACGCAGTATTTT
TRBV7-6,-,TRBJ2-3,TRBD1,CASSLHAINRGSTDTQYF,TGTGCCAGCAGCTTGCACGCTATTAACAGGGGAAGCACAGATACGCAGTATTTT
TRBV9,-,TRBJ1-4,-,CASSVTGGNEKLFF,TGTGCCAGCAGCGTTACGGGGGGGAATGAAAAACTGTTTTTT
TRBV20-1,-,TRBJ2-1,-,CSARAPFEQFF,TGCAGTGCTAGAGCTCCTTTTGAGCAGTTCTTC
TRBV2,-,TRBJ1-1,-,CAREDGPEAFF,TGTGCCAGGGAAGATGGGCCTGAAGCTTTCTTT
TRBV10-1,-,TRBJ1-6,-,CASMVDICFDSPLHF,TGCGCCAGCATGGTAGATATTTGTTTTGATTCACCCCTCCACTTT
TRBV2,-,TRBJ2-3,TRBD1,CASSETDREDTQYF,TGTGCCAGCAGCGAAACCGACAGGGAAGATACGCAGTATTTT
TRBV28,-,TRBJ2-7,TRBD1,CASSTSPGQGAYEQYF,TGTGCCAGCAGCACCTCCCCGGGACAGGGGGCCTACGAGCAGTACTTC
TRBV4-1,-,TRBJ1-1,TRBD1,CASSQAWGQTNTEAFF,TGCGCCAGCAGCCAAGCCTGGGGACAGACAAACACTGAAGCTTTCTTT
TRBV27,-,TRBJ2-7,TRBD2,CASSLDWGLAGAGEQYF,TGTGCCAGCAGTTTGGATTGGGGACTAGCGGGAGCGGGCGAGCAGTACTTC
TRBV30,-,TRBJ1-2,TRBD1,CAWRTGAPHYGYTF,TGTGCCTGGAGGACAGGGGCCCCGCACTATGGCTACACCTTC
TRBV5-6,-,TRBJ1-3,-,CASSWKGQPDFTGNTIYF,TGTGCCAGCAGCTGGAAAGGACAGCCGGATTTTACTGGAAACACCATATATTTT
TRBV10-1,-,TRBJ2-3,TRBD2,CASRVSGSNGDTQYF,TGCGCCAGCAGAGTTAGCGGGAGCAATGGAGATACGCAGTATTTT
TRBV10-3,once,TRBJ1-5,TRBD1,CAISPGTGNLNQPQHF,TGTGCCATCAGTCCCGGGACAGGGAACCTCAATCAGCCCCAGCATTTT
TRBV2,-,TRBJ2-2,TRBD2,CASSEWTSGSTGELFF,TGTGCCAGCAGTGAGTGGACTAGCGGGAGCACCGGGGAGCTGTTTTTT
TRBV11-2,-,TRBJ2-1,-,CASSSHRFSYNEQFF,TGTGCCAGCAGTTCTCATCGGTTTTCATACAATGAGCAGTTCTTC
TRBV7-3,-,TRBJ2-3,TRBD2,CASSLAGGLSDTQYF,TGTGCCAGCAGCTTAGCGGGGGGCCTTTCAGATACGCAGTATTTT
TRBV9,-,TRBJ2-3,TRBD2,CASSVAVAGITDTQYF,TGTGCCAGCAGCGTAGCAGTAGCGGGTATCACAGATACGCAGTATTTT
TRBV5-1,-,TRBJ1-1,TRBD1,CASSLPRGPLNTEAFF,TGCGCCAGCAGCTTACCCAGGGGGCCCCTGAACACTGAAGCTTTCTTT